This entry lists 12 T cell receptor beta chains sequenced from one sample in a study of shared clonotypes between healthy human individuals. Clones were read by immunoSEQ multiplex PCR, and TCRdb kept only the in-frame ones, dropping some. This sample has 400,000 to 500,000 clones, with around 80% found just once. The sequenced sample consisted of PBMCs. The receptor source for this set is a woman aged 40 to 50 in good health. Some clones in this sample may be carry-over from other donors' samples.

The chain links TRBV2 to TRBJ2-7; D remains unclear. This CDR3 is built from 11 residues. The V gene's germline CDR1 is SNHLY and CDR2 FYNNEI. V shed 7 bases and J shed 12 bases, with 16 bases lying between them. The CDR3 region has the DNA TGTGCCAGCATAGACGCGCGTCAAAGGTACTTC. Amino acid sequence: CASIDARQRYF.

The rearrangement uses TRBV10-2 and TRBJ2-1; a possible D gene is TRBD2 (5 bases). The germline gives CDR1 WSHSY, CDR2 SAAADI. The CDR3 has 14 residues. The V end lost 0 bases, the J end lost 13 bases, and 16 bases lay between the germline ends. The CDR3 is CASSESGARGSQFF. For the CDR3, the DNA is TGCGCCAGCAGTGAGTCAGGCGCTCGAGGGAGTCAGTTCTTC.

This clone was counted once. The chain uses TRBV6-4 and TRBJ1-2; TRBD1 matches at 8 bases. V shed 5 bases, J shed 4 bases, and the junction held 9 bases outside the gene matches. Per the germline V gene, CDR1 is MRHNA and CDR2 is SNTAGT. This CDR3 region has 15 residues. This CDR3 reads CASSQDRGSSYGYTF. The CDR3 DNA sequence: TGTGCCAGCAGTCAAGACAGGGGCTCGAGCTATGGCTACACCTTC.

The chain couples TRBV19 to TRBJ2-5; tentatively, D is TRBD1 (6 bases). The CDR3 consists of 13 residues. V was clipped by 6 bases and J by 3 bases, with 11 bases between them. Germline V CDR1 and CDR2: LNHDA, SQIVND (reference sequence). The CDR3 DNA reads TGTGCCAGTAGACGGACAGTCAAAGAGACCCAGTACTTC. Amino acid sequence: CASRRTVKETQYF.

Comment on this clone: Germline is not matched at one junction end, which may reflect a read error. Other DNA sequences of this sample code for an identical CDR3. This chain joins TRBV7-8 and TRBJ2-2; weak D call: TRBD2 (6 bases). The CDR3 covers 16 residues. Looked up from germline, CDR1 is SGHVS and CDR2 is FQNEAQ. The chain's CDR3 is CASSLVGGVNTGELFF. The CDR3 region has the DNA TGTGCCAGCAGCTTAGTAGGAGGGGTGAACACCGGGGAGCTGTTCTTT.

This sequence joins TRBV27 and TRBJ2-3; no definite D call. The CDR3 covers 14 residues. Germline lookup yields CDR1 MNHEY and CDR2 SMNVEV (reference sequence). Trimming took off 3 bases at V and 3 bases at J, with 10 bases between the two ends. CDR3 residues: CASSFMYRTDTQYF. CDR3 nucleotide sequence: TGTGCCAGCAGTTTTATGTATCGAACAGATACGCAGTATTTT.

This chain uses TRBV19 with TRBJ2-1; D unclear. The germline V and J ends were trimmed by 5 bases and 2 bases, with 7 bases remaining between them. The CDR3 contains 13 residues. Germline-derived CDR1 and CDR2 are LNHDA and SQIVND (reference sequence). CDR3 coding DNA: TGTGCCAGTAGTGTCGGCACCTACAATGAGCAGTTCTTC. Its protein is CASSVGTYNEQFF.

The J gene is TRBJ2-2, the V gene TRBV10-3; D is possibly TRBD1 (5 bases). The germline V and J ends were trimmed by 11 bases and 4 bases, with 14 bases remaining between them. This CDR3 has 13 residues. In germline, CDR1 is ENHRY, CDR2 SYGVKD. CDR3 in amino acids: CAAQGVGTGELFF. The CDR3 nucleotides read TGTGCCGCCCAAGGGGTCGGCACCGGGGAGCTGTTTTTT.

There are a few counts of this clone. J is TRBJ2-6 and V is TRBV6-1, with TRBD1 as a possible D gene (5 bases). The CDR3 spans 14 residues. V shed 10 bases and J shed 0 bases, with 10 bases lying between them. Germline CDR1 MNHNS, CDR2 SASEGT. CDR3 coding DNA: TGTGCCACAGATGACAGCTCTGGGGCCAACGTCCTGACTTTC. It encodes CATDDSSGANVLTF.

This clone has ten or more counts. The rearrangement links TRBV28 to TRBJ2-7; 8 bases map to TRBD1. Germline CDR1 reads MDHEN; CDR2 reads SYDVKM. Trimming removed 5 bases from V and 5 bases from J; junction bases left unmatched: 14. The CDR3 has 16 residues. DNA of the CDR3: TGTGCCAGCAGTGGACAGGGAACCACTCTCCCCCACGAGCAGTACTTC. Encoded protein: CASSGQGTTLPHEQYF.

The V gene is TRBV19, the J gene TRBJ1-5; 8 bases fit TRBD1. Germline V gene sequence: CDR1 LNHDA, CDR2 SQIVND (reference sequence). With 6 bases clipped from V and 4 bases from J, the junction kept 8 bases outside the gene matches. The CDR3 consists of 15 residues. CDR3 amino acids: CASSRRTGQNQPQHF. The DNA for the CDR3 is TGTGCCAGTAGCCGGCGGACAGGGCAAAATCAGCCCCAGCATTTT.

This clone was found once. CDR3: CASRPVGEVDEKLFF. The CDR3 nucleotides are TGTGCCAGCAGGCCCGTGGGGGAGGTGGATGAAAAACTGTTTTTT. The chain uses TRBV27 and TRBJ1-4; D may be TRBD1 (5 bases). The V end was cut by 6 bases, the J end by 6 bases, with 17 bases between. Germline lookup yields CDR1 MNHEY and CDR2 SMNVEV (reference sequence). The CDR3 runs 15 residues.